Detailed here is one T cell receptor (beta chain). The source of the sample is a study of blood T cell repertoires in COVID-19. As for the study in general: Sites across the United States, Italy and Spain contributed samples from acute and convalescent COVID-19. Sources were T cells, B-cell-depleted T cells, or PBMCs; the material itself was cDNA or gDNA.

The CDR3 extends over 14 amino acids. V was clipped by 5 bases and J by 5 bases, with 14 bases between them. CDR1 and CDR2 (germline): SGHAT, FQNNGV. Original handling: Amplification with reference gene primers provided the estimates of nucleated cell counts. Sequencing was performed with immunoSEQ multiplex PCR; in TCRdb, only in-frame clones are kept and a portion is missing. V and J calls and clone size are given by that table; D and trimming were obtained from the DNA. The table has about 210,000 clones, around 82% seen once. The rearrangement uses TRBV11-2 and TRBJ2-3; perhaps TRBD2 as D (6 bases). The TCR sequence derives from a woman in her 50s with acute or convalescent COVID-19. The sample taken for sequencing was peripheral blood. Here the CDR3 DNA reads TGTGCCAGCAGCGAAGCGGGTGGGGGAGATACGCAGTATTTT. Translated, it gives CASSEAGGGDTQYF.